This TCR beta chain appears in the sequencing data of a study of blood T cells in healthy people across ages. A second PCR, run for roughly 7 to 12 cycles, used a sample-barcoded 5' primer plus a J-beta primer mix. Every molecule of cDNA carried a tag from a template-switch adaptor with 12 random nucleotides. MiXCR, applied by TCRdb to the 5' RACE reads, yields one record per CDR3 protein. The data contain around 1.7 million distinct CDR3 sequences, roughly 27% of them singletons. A note on this clonotype: Its antigen is as yet unknown.

General study points: PBMC samples, being unsorted, prevented any conclusive comparison of naive and antigen-experienced cells. As age increased, TCR beta diversity per million T cells fell in a roughly linear fashion.

The CDR3 is 13 amino acids. Germline CDR1 and CDR2: SGHKS and YYEKEE (reference sequence). V was clipped by 2 bases and J by 4 bases, with 9 bases between them. The receptor was isolated from a woman in her 30s in good health. The sequencing sample was made of blood. The chain carries TRBV5-5 and TRBJ2-5; D ambiguous. The CDR3 DNA reads TGTGCCAGCAGCTTCATGAGTTTAGAGACCCAGTACTTC. Translating gives CASSFMSLETQYF.